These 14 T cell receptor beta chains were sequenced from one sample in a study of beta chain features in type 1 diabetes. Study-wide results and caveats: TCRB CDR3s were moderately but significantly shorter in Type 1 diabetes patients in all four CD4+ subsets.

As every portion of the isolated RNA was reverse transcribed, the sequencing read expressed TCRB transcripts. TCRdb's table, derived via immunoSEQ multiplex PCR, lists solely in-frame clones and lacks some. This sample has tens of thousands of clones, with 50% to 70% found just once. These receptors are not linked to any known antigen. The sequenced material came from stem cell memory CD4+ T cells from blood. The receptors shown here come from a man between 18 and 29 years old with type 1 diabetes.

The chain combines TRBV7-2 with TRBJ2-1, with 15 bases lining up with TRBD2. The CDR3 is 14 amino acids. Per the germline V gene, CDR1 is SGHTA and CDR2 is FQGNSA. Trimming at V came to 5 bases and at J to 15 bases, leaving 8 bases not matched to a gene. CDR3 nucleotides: TGTGCCAGCAGCCTTGGACTAGCGGGGGGGCTTCTGTTCTTC. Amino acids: CASSLGLAGGLLFF.

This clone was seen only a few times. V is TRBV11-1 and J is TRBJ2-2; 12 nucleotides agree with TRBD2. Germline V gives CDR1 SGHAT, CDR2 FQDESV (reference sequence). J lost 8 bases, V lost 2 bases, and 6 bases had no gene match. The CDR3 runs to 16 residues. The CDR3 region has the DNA TGTGCCAGCAGCTTACGGCACGGACTAGCGGGAGGGGAGCTGTTTTTT. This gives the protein CASSLRHGLAGGELFF.

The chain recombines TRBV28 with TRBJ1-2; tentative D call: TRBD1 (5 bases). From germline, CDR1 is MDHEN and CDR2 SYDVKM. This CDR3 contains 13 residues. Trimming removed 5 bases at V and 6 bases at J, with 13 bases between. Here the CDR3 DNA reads TGTGCCAGCAGTCCCCAGGGTCAGAATGGCTACACCTTC. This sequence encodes CASSPQGQNGYTF.

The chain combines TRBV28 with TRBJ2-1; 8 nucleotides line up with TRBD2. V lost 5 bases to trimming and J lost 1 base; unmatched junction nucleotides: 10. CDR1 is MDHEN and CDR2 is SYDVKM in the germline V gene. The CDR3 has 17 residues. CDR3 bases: TGTGCCAGCAGTGGAGCGGGGGCCTCCGGATCCTACAATGAGCAGTTCTTC. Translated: CASSGAGASGSYNEQFF.

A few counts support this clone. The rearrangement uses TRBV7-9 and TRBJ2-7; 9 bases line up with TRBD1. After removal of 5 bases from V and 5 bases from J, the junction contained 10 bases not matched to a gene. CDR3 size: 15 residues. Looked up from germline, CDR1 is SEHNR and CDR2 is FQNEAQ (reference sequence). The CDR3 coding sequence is TGTGCCAGCAGCCCATGGGGGGGACAGGGTGACGAGCAGTACTTC. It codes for CASSPWGGQGDEQYF.

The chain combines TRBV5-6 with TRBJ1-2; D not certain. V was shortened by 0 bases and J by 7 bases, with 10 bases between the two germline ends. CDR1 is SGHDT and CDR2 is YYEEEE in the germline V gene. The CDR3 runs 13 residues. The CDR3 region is CASSLAGVGGYTF. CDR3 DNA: TGTGCCAGCAGCTTGGCCGGGGTGGGTGGCTACACCTTC.

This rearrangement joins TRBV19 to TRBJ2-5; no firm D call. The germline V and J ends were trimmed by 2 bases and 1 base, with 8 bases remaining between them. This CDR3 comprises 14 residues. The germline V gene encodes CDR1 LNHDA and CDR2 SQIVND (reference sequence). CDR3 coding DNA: TGTGCCAGTAGTATACAGGCTCTCCAAGAGACCCAGTACTTC. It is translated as CASSIQALQETQYF. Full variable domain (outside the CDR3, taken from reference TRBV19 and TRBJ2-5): DGGITQSPKYLFRKEGQNVTLSCEQNLNHDAMYWYRQDPGQGLRLIYYSQIVNDFQKGDIAEGYSVSREKKESFPLTVTSAQKNPTAFYLCASSIQALQETQYFGPGTRLLVL.

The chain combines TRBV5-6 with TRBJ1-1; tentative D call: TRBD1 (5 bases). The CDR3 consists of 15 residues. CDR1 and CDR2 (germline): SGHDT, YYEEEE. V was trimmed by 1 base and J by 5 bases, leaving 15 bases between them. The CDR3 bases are TGTGCCAGCAGCTTGAGACCGCTTGGGGGGACTGAAGCTTTCTTT. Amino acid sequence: CASSLRPLGGTEAFF.

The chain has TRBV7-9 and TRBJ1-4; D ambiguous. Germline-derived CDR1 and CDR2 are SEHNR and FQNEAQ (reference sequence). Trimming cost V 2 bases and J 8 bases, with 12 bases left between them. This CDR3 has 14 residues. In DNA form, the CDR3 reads TGTGCCAGCAGCTTATCTGGGAGTGGGGAAAAACTGTTTTTT. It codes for CASSLSGSGEKLFF.

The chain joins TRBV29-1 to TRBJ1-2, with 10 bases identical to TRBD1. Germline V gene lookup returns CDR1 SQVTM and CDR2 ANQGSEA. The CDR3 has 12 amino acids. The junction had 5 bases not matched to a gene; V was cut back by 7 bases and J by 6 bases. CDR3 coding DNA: TGCAGCGGATTGACAGGGGGCCATGGCTACACCTTC. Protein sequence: CSGLTGGHGYTF.

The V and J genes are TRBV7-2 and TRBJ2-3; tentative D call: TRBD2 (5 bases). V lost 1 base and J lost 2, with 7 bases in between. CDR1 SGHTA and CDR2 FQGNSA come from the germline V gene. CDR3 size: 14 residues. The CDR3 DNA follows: TGTACCAGCAGCTTAGGAGGGCCCACAGATACGCAGTATTTT. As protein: CTSSLGGPTDTQYF.

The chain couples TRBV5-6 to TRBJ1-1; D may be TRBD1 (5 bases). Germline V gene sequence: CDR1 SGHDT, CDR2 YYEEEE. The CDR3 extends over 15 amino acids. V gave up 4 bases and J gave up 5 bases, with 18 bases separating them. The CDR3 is CASSEDPGVETEAFF. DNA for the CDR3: TGTGCCAGCAGCGAGGACCCGGGGGTCGAGACTGAAGCTTTCTTT.

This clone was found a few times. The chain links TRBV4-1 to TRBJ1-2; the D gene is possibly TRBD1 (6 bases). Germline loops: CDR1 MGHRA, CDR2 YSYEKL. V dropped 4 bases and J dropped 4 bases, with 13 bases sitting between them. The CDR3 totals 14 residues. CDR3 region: CASSLTGVSYGYTF. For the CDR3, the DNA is TGCGCCAGCAGCCTGACAGGAGTATCCTATGGCTACACCTTC.

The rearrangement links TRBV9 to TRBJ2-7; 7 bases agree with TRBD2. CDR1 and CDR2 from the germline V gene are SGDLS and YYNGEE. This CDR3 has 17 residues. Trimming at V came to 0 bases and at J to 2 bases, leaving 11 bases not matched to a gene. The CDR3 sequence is CASSVGSGLRGTYEQYF. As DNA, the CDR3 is TGTGCCAGCAGCGTAGGGTCGGGGTTGCGGGGGACCTACGAGCAGTACTTC. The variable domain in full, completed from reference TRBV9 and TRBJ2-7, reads DSGVTQTPKHLITATGQRVTLRCSPRSGDLSVYWYQQSLDQGLQFLIQYYNGEERAKGNILERFSAQQFPDLHSELNLSSLELGDSALYFCASSVGSGLRGTYEQYFGPGTRLTVT.